A single sample is the source of the 6 T cell receptor beta chains below, sequenced in a study of blood T cells in healthy people across ages. With a J-beta primer mix and a sample-barcoded 5' primer, a second PCR ran roughly 7 to 11 cycles. TCRdb fed the 5' RACE reads into MiXCR, producing one record per CDR3 protein. The table shows 1.8 million or so distinct CDR3 sequences, with approximately 40% occurring only once. The specimen was blood. The origin of the receptors is a human donor in good health.

This clonotype was found many times. V is TRBV7-2 and J is TRBJ1-5; the match to TRBD1 covers 8 bases. Looked up from germline, CDR1 is SGHTA and CDR2 is FQGNSA. This CDR3 has 16 amino acids. Trimming took 3 bases from V and 2 from J; bases not matched to a gene: 6. The CDR3 loop reads CASSFRQGYGNQPQHF. As DNA, the CDR3 is TGTGCCAGCAGCTTCAGACAGGGGTACGGCAATCAGCCCCAGCATTTT.

In this sample, this clonotype turned up a few times. The chain links TRBV5-5 to TRBJ1-2, with TRBD1 identical over 7 bases. In germline, CDR1 is SGHKS, CDR2 YYEKEE (reference sequence). CDR3 size: 16 residues. The V segment lost 2 bases and the J segment 3 bases; nucleotides outside the gene matches: 10. In nucleotides, the CDR3 is TGTGCCAGCAGCTTCCCCACAGGGGCGTCCGACTATGGCTACACCTTC. This gives the protein CASSFPTGASDYGYTF. Full variable domain (remainder filled in from reference TRBV5-5 and TRBJ1-2): DAGVTQSPTHLIKTRGQQVTLRCSPISGHKSVSWYQQVLGQGPQFIFQYYEKEERGRGNFPDRFSARQFPNYSSELNVNALLLGDSALYLCASSFPTGASDYGYTFGSGTRLTVV.

J is TRBJ2-1 and V is TRBV7-2, with D perhaps TRBD2 (7 bases). V was pared by 4 bases and J by 4 bases, with 17 bases between. The CDR3 has 16 amino acids. Germline assignment: CDR1 SGHTA and CDR2 FQGNSA. Here the CDR3 DNA reads TGTGCCAGCAGCTCCCGCGGGGGCCGCAATTACAATGAGCAGTTCTTC. Translated, it gives CASSSRGGRNYNEQFF.

V usage is TRBV6-5 and J usage is TRBJ2-1, with D possibly matching TRBD2 (5 bases). This CDR3 comprises 15 residues. V gave up 5 bases and J gave up 8 bases, with 19 bases separating them. CDR1 is MNHEY and CDR2 is SVGAGI in the germline V gene. The CDR3 loop reads CASSPNPEGADEQFF. CDR3 in DNA: TGTGCCAGCAGTCCCAACCCAGAGGGCGCAGATGAGCAGTTCTTC.

The V and J genes are TRBV3-1 and TRBJ1-4; 7 positions match TRBD1. Per the germline V gene, CDR1 is LGHDT and CDR2 is YNNKEL (reference sequence). The length of the CDR3 is 16 residues. Trimming removed 4 bases from V and 8 bases from J; junction bases left unmatched: 13. The CDR3 loop is CASSRRTGPDLEKLFF. The CDR3 nucleotides read TGTGCCAGCAGCCGACGGACAGGCCCCGACTTAGAAAAACTGTTTTTT. Looking up the rest from reference TRBV3-1 and TRBJ1-4 gives the full variable domain: DTAVSQTPKYLVTQMGNDKSIKCEQNLGHDTMYWYKQDSKKFLKIMFSYNNKELIINETVPNRFSPKSPDKAHLNLHINSLELGDSAVYFCASSRRTGPDLEKLFFGSGTQLSVL.

V is TRBV4-1 and J is TRBJ1-2; D is uncertain. Trimming pared 9 bases from V and 5 bases from J, leaving 25 bases between. CDR1 MGHRA and CDR2 YSYEKL come from the germline V gene. There are 16 residues in the CDR3. The CDR3 sequence is CASFGTTRIGEYGYTF. In DNA form, the CDR3 reads TGCGCCAGTTTTGGAACTACCAGGATTGGAGAGTATGGCTACACCTTC.